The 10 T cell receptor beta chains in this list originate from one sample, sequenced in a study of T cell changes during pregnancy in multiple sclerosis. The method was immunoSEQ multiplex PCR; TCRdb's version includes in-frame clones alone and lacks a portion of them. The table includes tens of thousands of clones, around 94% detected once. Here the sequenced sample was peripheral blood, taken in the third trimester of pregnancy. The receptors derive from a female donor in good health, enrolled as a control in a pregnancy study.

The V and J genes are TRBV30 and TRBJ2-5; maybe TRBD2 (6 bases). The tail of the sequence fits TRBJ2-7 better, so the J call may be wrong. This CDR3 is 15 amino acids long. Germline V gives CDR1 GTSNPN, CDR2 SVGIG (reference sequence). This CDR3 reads CAWSLPGLNSYEQYF. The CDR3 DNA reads TGTGCCTGGAGTCTCCCGGGACTCAACTCCTACGAGCAGTACTTC.

CDR3 sequence: CASSVNPGADTQYF. The CDR3 bases are TGTGCCAGCAGTGTAAACCCAGGGGCTGATACGCAGTATTTT. The chain employs TRBV6-4 and TRBJ2-3, with D maybe TRBD1 (6 bases). From germline, CDR1 is MRHNA and CDR2 SNTAGT. V lost 4 bases to trimming and J lost 6 bases, with 14 bases between them. This CDR3 has 14 residues.

CDR3 coding DNA: TGTGCCAGCTCAATTGACAAAGCAAATACGCAGTATTTT. It translates to CASSIDKANTQYF. The chain uses TRBV18 and TRBJ2-3, with D unclear. V was shortened by 5 bases and J by 7 bases, with 13 bases between the two germline ends. Germline values: CDR1 KGHSH, CDR2 LQKENI. The CDR3 has 13 residues.

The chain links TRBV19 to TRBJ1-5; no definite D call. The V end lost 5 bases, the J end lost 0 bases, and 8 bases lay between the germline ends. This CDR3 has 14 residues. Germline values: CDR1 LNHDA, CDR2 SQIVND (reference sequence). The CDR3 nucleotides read TGTGCCAGTAGTCCAGATTATAGCAATCAGCCCCAGCATTTT. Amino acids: CASSPDYSNQPQHF.

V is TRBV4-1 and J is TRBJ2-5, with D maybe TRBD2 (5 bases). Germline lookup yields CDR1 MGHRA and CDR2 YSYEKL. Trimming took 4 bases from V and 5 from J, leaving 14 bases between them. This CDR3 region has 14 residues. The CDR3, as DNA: TGCGCCAGCAGCCTCCTAGCCCTCGAGGAGACCCAGTACTTC. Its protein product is CASSLLALEETQYF.

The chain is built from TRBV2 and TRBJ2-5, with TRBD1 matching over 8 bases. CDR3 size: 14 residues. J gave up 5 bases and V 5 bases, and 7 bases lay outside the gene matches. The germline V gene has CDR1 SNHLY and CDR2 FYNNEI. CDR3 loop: CASSSDRGGETQYF. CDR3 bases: TGTGCCAGCAGTTCCGACAGGGGAGGTGAGACCCAGTACTTC.

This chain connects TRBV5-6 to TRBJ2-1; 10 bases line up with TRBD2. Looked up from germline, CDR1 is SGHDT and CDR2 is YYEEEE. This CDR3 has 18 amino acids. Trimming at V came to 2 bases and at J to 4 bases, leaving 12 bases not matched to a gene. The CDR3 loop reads CASSLGLAGEPKYNEQFF. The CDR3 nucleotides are TGTGCCAGCAGCTTAGGGCTAGCGGGAGAGCCAAAATACAATGAGCAGTTCTTC.

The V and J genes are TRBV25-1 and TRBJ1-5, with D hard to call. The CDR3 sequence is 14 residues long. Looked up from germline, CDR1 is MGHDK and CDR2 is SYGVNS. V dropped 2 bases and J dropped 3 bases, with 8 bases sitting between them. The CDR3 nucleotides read TGTGCCAGCAGTGAAGCAGGTAACAATCAGCCCCAGCATTTT. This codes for CASSEAGNNQPQHF. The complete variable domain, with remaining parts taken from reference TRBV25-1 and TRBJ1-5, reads EADIYQTPRYLVIGTGKKITLECSQTMGHDKMYWYQQDPGMELHLIHYSYGVNSTEKGDLSSESTVSRIRTEHFPLTLESARPSHTSQYLCASSEAGNNQPQHFGDGTRLSIL.

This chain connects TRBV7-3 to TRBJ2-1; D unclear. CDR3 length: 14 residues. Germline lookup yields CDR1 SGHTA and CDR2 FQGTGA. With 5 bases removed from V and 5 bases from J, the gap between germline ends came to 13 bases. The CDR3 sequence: CASSPTGFHNEQFF. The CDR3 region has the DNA TGTGCCAGCAGCCCCACCGGGTTCCACAATGAGCAGTTCTTC.

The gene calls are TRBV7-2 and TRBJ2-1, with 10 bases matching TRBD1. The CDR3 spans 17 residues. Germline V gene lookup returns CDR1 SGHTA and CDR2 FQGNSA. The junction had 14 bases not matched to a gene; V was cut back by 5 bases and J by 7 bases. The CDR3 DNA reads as TGTGCCAGCAGCCCGGCCGGGACAGGGGTATCAACTAATGAGCAGTTCTTC. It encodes CASSPAGTGVSTNEQFF.